Shown below are 20 T cell receptor beta chains from a single sample sequenced in a study of CD8 T cells in Susac syndrome. A quantity of roughly 0.5 to 1 ug RNA underwent reverse transcription using random hexamers. A single record per CDR3 protein comes from TCRdb applying MiXCR to the immunoSEQ multiplex PCR reads. The sample gives just over 300,000 distinct CDR3 sequences, about 91% of which show up once; about 0.063% is in the top ten. Material for sequencing was CD4+ T cells from PBMCs. These receptors were obtained from a human donor with multiple sclerosis.

This rearrangement joins TRBV12-3 or TRBV12-4 to TRBJ1-1; no reliable D call. This CDR3 contains 14 residues. Trimming pared 7 bases from V and 0 bases from J, leaving 12 bases between. CDR3 nucleotide sequence: TGTGCCAGCACTCCCGAAGGCCTGAACACTGAAGCTTTCTTT. Translating gives CASTPEGLNTEAFF.

This clonotype was observed a few times. This sequence joins TRBV28 and TRBJ2-7; the D gene is possibly TRBD2 (6 bases). This CDR3 spans 9 amino acids. Germline V gives CDR1 MDHEN, CDR2 SYDVKM. The CDR3, as DNA: TGTCCGTGGGAGGACGAGCAGTACTTC. Translation: CPWEDEQYF.

The chain combines TRBV9 with TRBJ1-1; the D is unclear. Germline V gene sequence: CDR1 SGDLS, CDR2 YYNGEE. The CDR3 loop spans 14 amino acids. Trimming left V 0 bases short and J 1 base short, with 7 bases between. The DNA of the CDR3 is TGTGCCAGCAGCGTAGATCCGCAGAACACTGAAGCTTTCTTT. Translating it yields CASSVDPQNTEAFF.

The V and J genes are TRBV7-9 and TRBJ1-5; D not resolved. The CDR3 has 13 residues. Germline-derived CDR1 and CDR2 are SEHNR and FQNEAQ (reference sequence). V was pared by 2 bases and J by 6 bases, with 8 bases between. CDR3 nucleotide sequence: TGTGCCAGCAGCTTAACAGTCGGTCAGCCCCAGCATTTT. It specifies CASSLTVGQPQHF.

The genes are TRBV19 and TRBJ1-6, with 12 bases fitting TRBD1. Trimming cost V 6 bases and J 6 bases; bases outside gene matches: 6. Germline V lookup: CDR1 LNHDA, CDR2 SQIVND (reference sequence). The CDR3 is made up of 16 amino acids. CDR3 loop: CASSQGQGAGNSPLHF. The CDR3 DNA reads TGTGCCAGTAGCCAGGGACAGGGGGCAGGTAATTCACCCCTCCACTTT.

This chain links TRBV6-5 with TRBJ2-7; D possibly corresponds to TRBD2 (6 bases). The CDR3 runs to 13 residues. V was trimmed by 1 base and J by 5 bases, leaving 9 bases between them. Germline CDR1 and CDR2: MNHEY and SVGAGI. The DNA of the CDR3 is TGTGCCAGCAGTTACTTGTCGGGGGACGAGCAGTACTTC. Translated: CASSYLSGDEQYF.

V usage is TRBV6-2 or TRBV6-3 and J usage is TRBJ2-1; 10 nucleotides match TRBD1. V lost 4 bases, J lost 16 bases, and 10 bases stayed unmatched. Germline V gene lookup returns CDR1 MNHEY and CDR2 SVGEGT. The CDR3 is 13 amino acids. CDR3 sequence reads: CASSLEGQTGGFF. As DNA, the CDR3 is TGTGCCAGCAGTTTAGAGGGGCAGACAGGGGGCTTCTTC.

The chain carries TRBV5-1 and TRBJ2-2; a possible D gene is TRBD1 (6 bases). Germline V CDR1 and CDR2: SGHRS, YFSETQ. Trimming took 0 bases from V and 5 from J, leaving 20 bases between them. CDR3 size: 18 residues. The CDR3 reads CASSLAVTGNLRTGELFF. DNA for the CDR3: TGCGCCAGCAGCTTGGCCGTTACAGGGAATTTGAGAACCGGGGAGCTGTTTTTT.

This rearrangement joins TRBV20-1 to TRBJ2-5; unclear D gene. This CDR3 has 13 amino acids. Germline V CDR1 and CDR2: DFQATT, SNEGSKA (reference sequence). The CDR3 sequence: CSAAPDSEETQYF. For the CDR3, the DNA is TGCAGCGCCGCCCCGGATTCGGAAGAGACCCAGTACTTC.

The rearrangement links TRBV5-1 to TRBJ2-3, with D tentatively TRBD2 (6 bases). Looked up from germline, CDR1 is SGHRS and CDR2 is YFSETQ. Trimming removed 0 bases at V and 4 bases at J, with 15 bases between. The CDR3 spans 16 residues. CDR3 sequence: CASSLAGGALADTQYF. The CDR3, as DNA: TGCGCCAGCAGCTTGGCCGGGGGAGCGTTGGCAGATACGCAGTATTTT.

The genes are TRBV28 and TRBJ1-2; D call uncertain. Trimming removed 5 bases at V and 2 bases at J, with 9 bases between. CDR3 length: 13 residues. CDR1 is MDHEN and CDR2 is SYDVKM in the germline V gene. The CDR3 DNA reads TGTGCCAGCAGTCGGGAAAGAAACTATGGCTACACCTTC. Translation gives CASSRERNYGYTF.

J is TRBJ2-5 and V is TRBV20-1, with D tentatively TRBD2 (5 bases). Trimming left V 3 bases short and J 1 base short, with 6 bases between. This CDR3 is built from 12 residues. From germline, CDR1 is DFQATT and CDR2 SNEGSKA (reference sequence). CDR3 DNA sequence: TGCAGTGCTAGGACTACCCAAGAGACCCAGTACTTC. It translates to CSARTTQETQYF.

V is TRBV20-1 and J is TRBJ1-1, with unresolved D. V lost 3 bases, J lost 5 bases, and 16 bases lay in between. Looked up from germline, CDR1 is DFQATT and CDR2 is SNEGSKA (reference sequence). This CDR3 has 14 amino acids. The CDR3 region has the DNA TGCAGTGCTAGGGCTATAAGAGGGTTTACTGAAGCTTTCTTT. This gives the protein CSARAIRGFTEAFF.

The chain combines TRBV19 with TRBJ2-7; 8 positions match TRBD2. Germline V gene sequence: CDR1 LNHDA, CDR2 SQIVND (reference sequence). Trimming at V came to 6 bases and at J to 7 bases, leaving 11 bases not matched to a gene. This CDR3 spans 14 amino acids. The CDR3 loop is CASRGIAGPGEQYF. CDR3 DNA sequence: TGTGCCAGTAGGGGAATAGCGGGGCCGGGGGAGCAGTACTTC.

The V and J genes are TRBV19 and TRBJ1-6; D might be TRBD1 (6 bases). V lost 6 bases and J lost 5, with 11 bases in between. Germline V CDR1 and CDR2: LNHDA, SQIVND (reference sequence). This CDR3 region has 14 residues. Here the CDR3 reads CASRPTGNNSPLHF. CDR3 nucleotides: TGTGCCAGTAGACCCACAGGGAATAATTCACCCCTCCACTTT.

The V and J genes are TRBV20-1 and TRBJ1-5; D remains unclear. Germline V lookup: CDR1 DFQATT, CDR2 SNEGSKA (reference sequence). V lost 7 bases and J lost 1, with 11 bases in between. The CDR3 consists of 13 residues. CDR3 bases: TGCAGTGTCGTGGTGGCCAGCAATCAGCCCCAGCATTTT. It is translated as CSVVVASNQPQHF.

This chain joins TRBV12-3 or TRBV12-4 and TRBJ1-5; D remains unclear. Trimming stripped 4 bases from V and 2 bases from J, with 15 bases between. This CDR3 is 16 amino acids long. The CDR3: CASSSGLPHGNQPQHF. In DNA form, the CDR3 reads TGTGCCAGCAGTTCCGGACTGCCCCACGGCAATCAGCCCCAGCATTTT.

This clonotype was observed a handful of times. J is TRBJ2-7 and V is TRBV7-2; the D gene is possibly TRBD2 (6 bases). V lost 5 bases and J lost 1, with 18 bases in between. The CDR3 contains 16 residues. CDR1 is SGHTA, CDR2 FQGNSA, per germline. CDR3 coding DNA: TGTGCCAGCAGCCGCCGGGCCGGGGGAAGTTCCTACGAGCAGTACTTC. Amino acids: CASSRRAGGSSYEQYF.

This chain uses TRBV5-1 with TRBJ2-5; 9 bases are shared with TRBD2. Losses at the gene ends were 0 bases for V and 5 bases for J; bases not matched to a gene: 8. Germline lookup yields CDR1 SGHRS and CDR2 YFSETQ. The CDR3 is made up of 16 amino acids. The CDR3 protein is CASSLVVRGGAETQYF. CDR3 DNA: TGCGCCAGCAGCTTGGTCGTGCGGGGGGGCGCGGAGACCCAGTACTTC.

The chain recombines TRBV7-9 with TRBJ2-3; 10 positions match TRBD2. J gave up 6 bases and V 5 bases, and 17 bases lay outside the gene matches. Germline V gives CDR1 SEHNR, CDR2 FQNEAQ (reference sequence). This CDR3 is built from 18 residues. The CDR3: CASSHPSGGSLRVDTQYF. The CDR3 DNA reads TGTGCCAGCAGCCATCCTAGCGGGGGCTCCCTTCGGGTGGATACGCAGTATTTT.